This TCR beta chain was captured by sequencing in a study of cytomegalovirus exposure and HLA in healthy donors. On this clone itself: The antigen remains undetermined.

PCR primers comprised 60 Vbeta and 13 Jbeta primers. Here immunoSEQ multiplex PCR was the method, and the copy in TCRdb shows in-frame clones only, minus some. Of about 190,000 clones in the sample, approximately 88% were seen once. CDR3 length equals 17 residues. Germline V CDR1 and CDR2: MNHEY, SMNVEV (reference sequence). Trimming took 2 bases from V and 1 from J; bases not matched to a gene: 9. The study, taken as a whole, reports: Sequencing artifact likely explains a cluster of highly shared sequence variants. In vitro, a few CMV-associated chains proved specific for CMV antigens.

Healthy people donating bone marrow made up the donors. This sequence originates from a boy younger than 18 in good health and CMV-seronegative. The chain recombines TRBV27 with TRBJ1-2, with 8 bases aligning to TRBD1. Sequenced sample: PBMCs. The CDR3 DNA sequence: TGTGCCAGCAGTTTACGAACAGGGGGGACTTATAACTATGGCTACACCTTC. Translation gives CASSLRTGGTYNYGYTF.